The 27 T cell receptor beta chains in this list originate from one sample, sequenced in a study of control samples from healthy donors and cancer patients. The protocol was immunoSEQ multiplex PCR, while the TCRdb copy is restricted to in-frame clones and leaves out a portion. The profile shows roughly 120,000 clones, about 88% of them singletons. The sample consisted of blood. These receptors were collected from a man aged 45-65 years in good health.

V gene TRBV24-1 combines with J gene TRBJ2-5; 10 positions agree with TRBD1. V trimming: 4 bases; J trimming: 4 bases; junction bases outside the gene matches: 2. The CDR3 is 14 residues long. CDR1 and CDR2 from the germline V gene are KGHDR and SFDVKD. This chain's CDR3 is CATSDRTGGETQYF. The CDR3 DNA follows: TGTGCCACCAGTGACAGGACAGGGGGAGAGACCCAGTACTTC.

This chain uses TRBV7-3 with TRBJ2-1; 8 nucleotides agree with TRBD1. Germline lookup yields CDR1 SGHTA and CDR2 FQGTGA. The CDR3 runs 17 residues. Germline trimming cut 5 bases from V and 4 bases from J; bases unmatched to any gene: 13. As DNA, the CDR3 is TGTGCCAGCAGCCCCCATCACTCCGGGACAGGTTACAATGAGCAGTTCTTC. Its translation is CASSPHHSGTGYNEQFF. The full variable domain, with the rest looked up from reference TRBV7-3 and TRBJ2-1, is GAGVSQTPSNKVTEKGKYVELRCDPISGHTALYWYRQSLGQGPEFLIYFQGTGAADDSGLPNDRFFAVRPEGSVSTLKIQRTERGDSAVYLCASSPHHSGTGYNEQFFGPGTRLTVL.

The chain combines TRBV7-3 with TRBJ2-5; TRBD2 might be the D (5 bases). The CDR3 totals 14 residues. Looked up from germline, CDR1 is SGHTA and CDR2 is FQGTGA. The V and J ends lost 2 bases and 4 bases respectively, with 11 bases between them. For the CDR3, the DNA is TGTGCCAGCAGCTTAGAGGGTCAGACAGAGACCCAGTACTTC. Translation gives CASSLEGQTETQYF. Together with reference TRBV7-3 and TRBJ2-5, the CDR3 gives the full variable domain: GAGVSQTPSNKVTEKGKYVELRCDPISGHTALYWYRQSLGQGPEFLIYFQGTGAADDSGLPNDRFFAVRPEGSVSTLKIQRTERGDSAVYLCASSLEGQTETQYFGPGTRLLVL.

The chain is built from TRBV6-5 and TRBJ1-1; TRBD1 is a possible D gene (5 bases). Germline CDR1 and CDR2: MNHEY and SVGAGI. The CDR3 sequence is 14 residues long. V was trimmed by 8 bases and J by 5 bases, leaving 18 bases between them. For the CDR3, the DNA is TGTGCCAGCGGAACTACGGGGGGAAGGACTGAAGCTTTCTTT. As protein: CASGTTGGRTEAFF.

The CDR3 DNA follows: TGCGCCAGCAGCCGGGTCCGAGAGACCCAGTACTTC. Its translation: CASSRVRETQYF. The chain combines TRBV4-1 with TRBJ2-5; no definite D call. Trimming took off 4 bases at V and 4 bases at J, with 7 bases between the two ends. CDR1 is MGHRA, CDR2 YSYEKL, per germline. The CDR3 runs 12 residues.

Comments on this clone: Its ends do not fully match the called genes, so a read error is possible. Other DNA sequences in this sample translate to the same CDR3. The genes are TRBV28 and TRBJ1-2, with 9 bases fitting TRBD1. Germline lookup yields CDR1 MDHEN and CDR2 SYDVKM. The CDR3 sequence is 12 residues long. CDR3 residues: CASSFRQGETYF. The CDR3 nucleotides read TGTGCCAGCAGTTTTCGACAGGGGGAAACTTACTTC.

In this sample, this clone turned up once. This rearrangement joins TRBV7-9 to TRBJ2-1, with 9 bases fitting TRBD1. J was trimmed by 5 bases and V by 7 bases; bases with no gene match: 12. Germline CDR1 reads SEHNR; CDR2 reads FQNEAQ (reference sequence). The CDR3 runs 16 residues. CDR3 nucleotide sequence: TGTGCCAGCATCCCCCGTCCCGGGACAGGGAACAATGAGCAGTTCTTC. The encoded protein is CASIPRPGTGNNEQFF.

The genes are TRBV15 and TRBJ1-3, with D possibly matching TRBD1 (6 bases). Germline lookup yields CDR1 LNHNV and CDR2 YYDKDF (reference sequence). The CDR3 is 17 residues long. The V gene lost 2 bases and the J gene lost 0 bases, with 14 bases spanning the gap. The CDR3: CATSRNTGRSSGNTIYF. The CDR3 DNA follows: TGTGCCACCAGCAGAAACACAGGGCGTAGCTCTGGAAACACCATATATTTT.

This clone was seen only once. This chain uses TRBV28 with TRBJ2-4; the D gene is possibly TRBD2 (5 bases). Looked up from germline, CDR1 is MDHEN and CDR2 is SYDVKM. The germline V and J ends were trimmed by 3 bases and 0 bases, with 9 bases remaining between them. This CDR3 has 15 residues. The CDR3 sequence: CASSFRGLAKNIQYF. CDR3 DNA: TGTGCCAGCAGTTTCCGCGGACTAGCCAAAAACATTCAGTACTTC.

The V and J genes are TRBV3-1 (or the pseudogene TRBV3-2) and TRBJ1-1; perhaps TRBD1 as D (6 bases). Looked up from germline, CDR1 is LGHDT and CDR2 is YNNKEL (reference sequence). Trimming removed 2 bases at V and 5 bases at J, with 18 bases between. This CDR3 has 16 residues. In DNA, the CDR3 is TGTGCCAGCAGCCAAACGAGGAGCACAGGGATGACTGAAGCTTTCTTT. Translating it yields CASSQTRSTGMTEAFF.

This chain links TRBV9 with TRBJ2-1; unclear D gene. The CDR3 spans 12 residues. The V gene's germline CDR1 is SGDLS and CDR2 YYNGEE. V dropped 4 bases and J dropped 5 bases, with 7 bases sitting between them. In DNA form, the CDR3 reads TGTGCCAGCAGCCCCGTGGACAATGAGCAGTTCTTC. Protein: CASSPVDNEQFF.

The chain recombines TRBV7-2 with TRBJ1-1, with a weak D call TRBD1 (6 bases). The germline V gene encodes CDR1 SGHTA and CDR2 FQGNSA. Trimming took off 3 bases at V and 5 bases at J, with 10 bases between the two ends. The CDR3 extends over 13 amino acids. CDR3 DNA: TGTGCCAGCAGCTTTAACAGGGCGACTGAAGCTTTCTTT. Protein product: CASSFNRATEAFF.

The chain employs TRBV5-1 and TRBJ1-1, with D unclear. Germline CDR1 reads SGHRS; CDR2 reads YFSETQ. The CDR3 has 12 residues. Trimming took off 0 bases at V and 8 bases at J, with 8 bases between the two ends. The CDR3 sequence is CASSLGTEEAFF. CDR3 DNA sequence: TGCGCCAGCAGCTTGGGGACGGAAGAAGCTTTCTTT. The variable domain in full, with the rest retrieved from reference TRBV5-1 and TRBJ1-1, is KAGVTQTPRYLIKTRGQQVTLSCSPISGHRSVSWYQQTPGQGLQFLFEYFSETQRNKGNFPGRFSGRQFSNSRSEMNVSTLELGDSALYLCASSLGTEEAFFGQGTRLTVV.

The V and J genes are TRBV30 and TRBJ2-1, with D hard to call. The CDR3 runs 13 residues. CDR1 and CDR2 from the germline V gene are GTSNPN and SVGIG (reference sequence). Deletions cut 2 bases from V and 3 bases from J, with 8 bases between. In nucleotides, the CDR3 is TGTGCCTGGAGTAACCATAACTACAATGAGCAGTTCTTC. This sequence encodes CAWSNHNYNEQFF. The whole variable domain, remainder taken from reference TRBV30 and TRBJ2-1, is SQTIHQWPATLVQPVGSPLSLECTVEGTSNPNLYWYRQAAGRGLQLLFYSVGIGQISSEVPQNLSASRPQDRQFILSSKKLLLSDSGFYLCAWSNHNYNEQFFGPGTRLTVL.

CDR3 in amino acids: CASSWPGGNEQFF. DNA of the CDR3: TGTGCCAGCAGCTGGCCAGGGGGCAATGAGCAGTTCTTC. J is TRBJ2-1 and V is TRBV5-6; TRBD1 matches 7 bases. This CDR3 has 13 amino acids. Germline trimming cut 3 bases from V and 6 bases from J; bases unmatched to any gene: 3. Germline V lookup: CDR1 SGHDT, CDR2 YYEEEE.

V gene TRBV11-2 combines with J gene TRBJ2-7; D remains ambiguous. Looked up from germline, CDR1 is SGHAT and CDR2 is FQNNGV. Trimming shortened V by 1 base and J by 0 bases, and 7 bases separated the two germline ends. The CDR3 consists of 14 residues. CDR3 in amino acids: CASSLVGPSYEQYF. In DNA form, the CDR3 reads TGTGCCAGCAGCTTAGTCGGCCCCTCCTACGAGCAGTACTTC. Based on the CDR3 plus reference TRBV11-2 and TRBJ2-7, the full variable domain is EAGVAQSPRYKIIEKRQSVAFWCNPISGHATLYWYQQILGQGPKLLIQFQNNGVVDDSQLPKDRFSAERLKGVDSTLKIQPAKLEDSAVYLCASSLVGPSYEQYFGPGTRLTVT.

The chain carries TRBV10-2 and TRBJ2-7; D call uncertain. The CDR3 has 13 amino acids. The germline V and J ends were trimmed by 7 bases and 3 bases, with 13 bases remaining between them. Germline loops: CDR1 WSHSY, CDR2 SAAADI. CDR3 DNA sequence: TGCGCCAGCAACGTTCTGGGGAACTACGAGCAGTACTTC. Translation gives CASNVLGNYEQYF.

The CDR3 DNA reads TGTGCCAGCAGGCAGGGGAGTAACACCGGGGAGCTGTTTTTT. This translates into CASRQGSNTGELFF. The chain recombines TRBV7-2 with TRBJ2-2, with TRBD1 as a possible D gene (6 bases). There are 14 residues in the CDR3. CDR1 and CDR2 (germline): SGHTA, FQGNSA. Deletions cut 6 bases from V and 2 bases from J, with 10 bases between. Complete variable domain (other parts from reference TRBV7-2 and TRBJ2-2): GAGVSQSPSNKVTEKGKDVELRCDPISGHTALYWYRQSLGQGLEFLIYFQGNSAPDKSGLPSDRFSAERTGGSVSTLTIQRTQQEDSAVYLCASRQGSNTGELFFGEGSRLTVL.

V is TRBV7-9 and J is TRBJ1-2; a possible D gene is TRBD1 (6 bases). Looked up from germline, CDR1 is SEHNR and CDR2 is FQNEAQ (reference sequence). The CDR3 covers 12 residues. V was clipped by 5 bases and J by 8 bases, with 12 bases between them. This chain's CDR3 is CASSTGARGYTF. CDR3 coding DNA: TGTGCCAGCAGCACGGGGGCTCGAGGCTACACCTTC.

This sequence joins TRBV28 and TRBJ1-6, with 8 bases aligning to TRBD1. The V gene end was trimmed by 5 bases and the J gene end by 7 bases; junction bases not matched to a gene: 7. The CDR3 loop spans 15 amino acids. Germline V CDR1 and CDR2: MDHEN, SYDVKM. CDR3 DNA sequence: TGTGCCAGCAGTCCGCCGGGACAGGCAAATTCACCCCTCCACTTT. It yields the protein CASSPPGQANSPLHF.

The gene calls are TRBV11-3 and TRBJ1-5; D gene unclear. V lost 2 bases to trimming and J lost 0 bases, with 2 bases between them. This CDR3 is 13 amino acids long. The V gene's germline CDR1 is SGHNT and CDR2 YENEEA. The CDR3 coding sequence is TGTGCCAGCAGCTTATCTAGCAATCAGCCCCAGCATTTT. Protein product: CASSLSSNQPQHF.

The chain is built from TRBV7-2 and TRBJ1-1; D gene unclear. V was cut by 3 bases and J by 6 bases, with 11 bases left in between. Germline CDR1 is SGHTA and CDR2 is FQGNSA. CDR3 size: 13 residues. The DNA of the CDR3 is TGTGCCAGCAGCTTTTCTTGGATCCCTGAAGCTTTCTTT. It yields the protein CASSFSWIPEAFF.

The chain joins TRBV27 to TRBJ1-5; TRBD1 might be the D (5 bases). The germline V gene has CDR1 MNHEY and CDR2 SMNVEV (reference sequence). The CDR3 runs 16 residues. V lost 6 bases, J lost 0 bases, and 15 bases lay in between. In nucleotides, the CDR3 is TGTGCCAGCAGCCCCCTCGGGACGGCTAGCAATCAGCCCCAGCATTTT. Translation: CASSPLGTASNQPQHF.

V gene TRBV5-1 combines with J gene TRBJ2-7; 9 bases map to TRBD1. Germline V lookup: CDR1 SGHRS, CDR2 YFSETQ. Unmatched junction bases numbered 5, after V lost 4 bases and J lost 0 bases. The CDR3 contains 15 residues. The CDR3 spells CASSLTGGPSYEQYF. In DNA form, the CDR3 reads TGCGCCAGCAGCCTGACAGGGGGGCCCTCCTACGAGCAGTACTTC.

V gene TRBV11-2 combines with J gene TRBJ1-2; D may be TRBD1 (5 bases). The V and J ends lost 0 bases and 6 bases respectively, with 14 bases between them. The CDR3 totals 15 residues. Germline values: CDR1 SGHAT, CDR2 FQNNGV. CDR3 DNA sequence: TGTGCCAGCAGCTTAGACCCCGGGGCGATGAATGGCTACACCTTC. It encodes CASSLDPGAMNGYTF. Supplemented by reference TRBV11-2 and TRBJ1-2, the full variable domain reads EAGVAQSPRYKIIEKRQSVAFWCNPISGHATLYWYQQILGQGPKLLIQFQNNGVVDDSQLPKDRFSAERLKGVDSTLKIQPAKLEDSAVYLCASSLDPGAMNGYTFGSGTRLTVV.

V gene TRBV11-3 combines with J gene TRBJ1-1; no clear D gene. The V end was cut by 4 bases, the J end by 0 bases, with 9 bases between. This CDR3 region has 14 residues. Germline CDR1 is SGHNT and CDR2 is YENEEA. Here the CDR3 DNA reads TGTGCCAGCAGCTCGACGAAATTGAACACTGAAGCTTTCTTT. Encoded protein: CASSSTKLNTEAFF.

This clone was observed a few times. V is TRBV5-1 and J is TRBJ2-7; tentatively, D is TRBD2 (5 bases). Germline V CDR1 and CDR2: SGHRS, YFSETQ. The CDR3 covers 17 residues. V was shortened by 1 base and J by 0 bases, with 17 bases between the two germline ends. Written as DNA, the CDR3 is TGCGCCAGCAGCTTGAATGCGGCCCCGACTATCTCCTACGAGCAGTACTTC. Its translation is CASSLNAAPTISYEQYF.